The 30 T cell receptor beta chains reported below all come from one sample, sequenced in a study of Graves' ophthalmopathy and Graves' hyperthyroidism. Amplifying from RNA transcripts, the study obtained TCR beta CDR3 regions. Scientists carried out first-round RT-PCR using HTBI primers and then a second-round multiplex PCR. Each CDR3 protein is one row after TCRdb ran MiXCR on the multiplex PCR reads. The sample gives approximately 1.2 million distinct CDR3 sequences, 36% of which show up once; over 8.5% is in the top ten. Input material: peripheral blood or thyroid tissue (not recorded which). These receptor sequences come from an adult man with Graves' hyperthyroidism.

This clonotype was counted ten times or more. The chain combines TRBV10-1 with TRBJ1-1; possibly TRBD1 for D (6 bases). Germline V gene lookup returns CDR1 WNHNN and CDR2 SYGVQD (reference sequence). The CDR3 totals 15 residues. V was clipped by 6 bases and J by 0 bases, with 14 bases between them. CDR3 protein: CASSHRQALNTEAFF. DNA for the CDR3: TGCGCCAGCAGCCACCGACAGGCCTTGAACACTGAAGCTTTCTTT.

For the CDR3, the DNA is TGTGCCAGCAGCACGGACAGGGGACGGGACACCGGGGAGCTGTTTTTT. Amino acids: CASSTDRGRDTGELFF. This rearrangement joins TRBV9 to TRBJ2-2; 9 bases line up with TRBD1. The ends lost 4 bases at V and 3 bases at J; junction bases unmatched: 7. This CDR3 is built from 16 residues. Germline values: CDR1 SGDLS, CDR2 YYNGEE.

The rearrangement joins TRBV2 to TRBJ1-5; 7 nucleotides match TRBD1. CDR1 is SNHLY, CDR2 FYNNEI, per germline. The CDR3 extends over 16 amino acids. V lost 6 bases to trimming and J lost 2 bases; unmatched junction nucleotides: 10. The CDR3 here is CASSLTGRGCNQPQHF. The CDR3 region has the DNA TGTGCCAGCAGCTTAACCGGCAGGGGGTGCAATCAGCCCCAGCATTTT.

V gene TRBV29-1 combines with J gene TRBJ2-5, with a possible D match to TRBD1 (5 bases). The V and J ends lost 8 bases and 1 base respectively, with 8 bases between them. CDR1 and CDR2 (germline): SQVTM, ANQGSEA. The CDR3 is made up of 11 amino acids. The CDR3 nucleotides read TGCAGCTTCCAGGGCCAAGAGACCCAGTACTTC. This gives the protein CSFQGQETQYF.

About this clonotype: Being one base from a much bigger clone, this may be a read error. DNA for the CDR3: TGCAGCGTTGAACATCTGGGGAAAGAACCCGAGCAGTACTTC. Translating it yields CSVEHLGKEPEQYF. The rearrangement joins TRBV29-1 to TRBJ2-7; D is ambiguous. This CDR3 contains 14 residues. Per germline, CDR1 SQVTM and CDR2 ANQGSEA. Trimming left V 2 bases short and J 6 bases short, with 17 bases between.

Regarding this clonotype: One end of the junction fails to match germline, which may point to a read error. The chain employs TRBV5-4 and TRBJ2-7; 12 bases line up with TRBD1. The CDR3 is 17 amino acids. Germline loops: CDR1 SGHNT, CDR2 YYREEE (reference sequence). The CDR3 reads CASEVLRGTGGAREQYF. The CDR3 DNA sequence: TGCGCCAGCGAAGTCCTTCGAGGGACAGGGGGCGCGAGGGAGCAGTACTTC.

In its sample, this clonotype was seen once. A much bigger clone sits one base away, suggesting this may be a read error. The rearrangement links TRBV5-1 to TRBJ2-5, with 10 bases that match TRBD1. This CDR3 spans 14 amino acids. The germline CDR1 and CDR2 sequences are SGHRS and YFSETQ. Trimming removed 2 bases from V and 7 bases from J; junction bases left unmatched: 5. This CDR3 reads CASSFGTGERTQYF. The CDR3 coding sequence is TGCGCCAGCAGCTTCGGGACAGGGGAGAGGACCCAGTACTTC.

The CDR3, as DNA: TGTGCCAGCACCACCTTACTCACAACAGCTAACTATGGCTACACCTTC. This sequence encodes CASTTLLTTANYGYTF. The chain combines TRBV5-6 with TRBJ1-2; D is ambiguous. Germline V gene lookup returns CDR1 SGHDT and CDR2 YYEEEE. V was cut by 6 bases and J by 0 bases, with 18 bases left in between. The CDR3 contains 16 residues. Drawing the rest from reference TRBV5-6 and TRBJ1-2, the complete variable domain is DAGVTQSPTHLIKTRGQQVTLRCSPKSGHDTVSWYQQALGQGPQFIFQYYEEEERQRGNFPDRFSGHQFPNYSSELNVNALLLGDSALYLCASTTLLTTANYGYTFGSGTRLTVV.

This clonotype was counted ten times or more. The chain is built from TRBV5-1 and TRBJ1-2; TRBD1 is a possible D gene (5 bases). The CDR3 has 16 amino acids. Trimming cost V 4 bases and J 4 bases, with 20 bases left between them. Germline V gene data show CDR1 as SGHRS and CDR2 as YFSETQ. This chain's CDR3 is CASSLELGDPPYGYTF. The CDR3 DNA reads TGCGCCAGCAGCCTGGAGTTGGGGGACCCCCCCTATGGCTACACCTTC. Combining the CDR3 with reference TRBV5-1 and TRBJ1-2 gives the whole variable domain KAGVTQTPRYLIKTRGQQVTLSCSPISGHRSVSWYQQTPGQGLQFLFEYFSETQRNKGNFPGRFSGRQFSNSRSEMNVSTLELGDSALYLCASSLELGDPPYGYTFGSGTRLTVV.

This clonotype was counted a single time. At one end the junction does not follow the germline gene, possibly because of a read error. The CDR3 DNA follows: TGTACCAGTTCAACAGGGGCACTCAATCAGCCCCAGCATTTT. It codes for CTSSTGALNQPQHF. This rearrangement joins TRBV6-2 or TRBV6-3 to TRBJ1-5; TRBD1 matches at 7 bases. The CDR3 length is 14 residues. Looked up from germline, CDR1 is MNHEY and CDR2 is SVGEGT.

There are many counts of this clonotype. The chain joins TRBV2 to TRBJ1-5, with D possibly being TRBD1 (5 bases). V lost 3 bases to trimming and J lost 2 bases, with 14 bases between them. The CDR3 contains 16 residues. Germline values: CDR1 SNHLY, CDR2 FYNNEI. The CDR3 here is CASSDDGTSGNQPQHF. The CDR3 DNA is TGTGCCAGCAGTGACGACGGGACCAGTGGCAATCAGCCCCAGCATTTT.

This clonotype was recorded at least ten times. The chain joins TRBV11-2 to TRBJ1-2; possible D gene TRBD1, 6 bases. The V and J ends lost 5 bases and 0 bases respectively, with 16 bases between them. The CDR3 covers 16 residues. Germline CDR1 reads SGHAT; CDR2 reads FQNNGV. The CDR3 reads CASSQNPGHTNYGYTF. The CDR3 DNA reads as TGTGCCAGCAGCCAAAATCCGGGACATACTAACTATGGCTACACCTTC.

Concerning this clonotype: An end of the junction differs from the germline gene, which may be a read error. The chain is built from TRBV15 and TRBJ1-2; D call uncertain. The CDR3 runs 13 residues. Germline CDR1 is LNHNV and CDR2 is YYDKDF (reference sequence). The CDR3 nucleotides are TGTGCCACCAGCAGAGTTCCGGAATTTTCGAGCGACTTC. Translated: CATSRVPEFSSDF.

This clonotype came up a few times. For the CDR3, the DNA is TGTGCCAGCAGTTCGCCGGACAGGGGTGGCTACACCTTC. Amino acids: CASSSPDRGGYTF. J is TRBJ1-2 and V is TRBV12-3 or TRBV12-4, with 9 bases fitting TRBD1. V shed 4 bases, J shed 7 bases, and the junction held 4 bases outside the gene matches. This CDR3 has 13 amino acids.

As to this clonotype: This could be a read error, since a much larger clone is one nucleotide away. The rearrangement uses TRBV7-9 and TRBJ1-5; D is perhaps TRBD1 (5 bases). The germline V gene has CDR1 SEHNR and CDR2 FQNEAQ (reference sequence). The CDR3 extends over 15 amino acids. CDR3 sequence: CASSRGDVGNRPQHF. The CDR3 DNA reads TGTGCCAGCAGCCGAGGGGACGTTGGCAATCGGCCCCAGCATTTT. The entire variable domain, with the rest obtained from reference TRBV7-9 and TRBJ1-5, is as follows: DTGVSQNPRHKITKRGQNVTFRCDPISEHNRLYWYRQTLGQGPEFLTYFQNEAQLEKSRLLSDRFSAERPKGSFSTLEIQRTEQGDSAMYLCASSRGDVGNRPQHFGDGTRLSIL.

The chain has TRBV7-2 and TRBJ1-2, with D hard to call. V lost 1 base and J lost 4, with 16 bases in between. The CDR3 has 16 residues. Germline V gene lookup returns CDR1 SGHTA and CDR2 FQGNSA. The CDR3 region has the DNA TGTGCCAGCAGCTTAGGGCAGAGCCTACGGGGCTATGGCTACACCTTC. Translated, it gives CASSLGQSLRGYGYTF.

The gene calls are TRBV5-4 and TRBJ2-5; D is uncertain. The V and J ends lost 9 bases and 7 bases respectively, with 19 bases between them. CDR1 and CDR2 from the germline V gene are SGHNT and YYREEE (reference sequence). The CDR3 spans 13 residues. In DNA, the CDR3 is TGTGCCATCAGTGTTATGGGTGCTGGGACCCAGTACTTC. It encodes CAISVMGAGTQYF.

V usage is TRBV20-1 and J usage is TRBJ2-7; 11 bases line up with TRBD2. CDR1 is DFQATT, CDR2 SNEGSKA, per germline (reference sequence). The V gene end was trimmed by 3 bases and the J gene end by 5 bases; junction bases not matched to a gene: 9. The CDR3 totals 15 residues. CDR3 nucleotide sequence: TGCAGTGCTAGGTGTCCGACTAGCGGGAAAGACGAGCAGTACTTC. Translating it yields CSARCPTSGKDEQYF.

This clonotype was detected once. J is TRBJ1-1 and V is TRBV5-1; 8 bases agree with TRBD1. There are 16 residues in the CDR3. The germline V gene has CDR1 SGHRS and CDR2 YFSETQ. V lost 4 bases to trimming and J lost 2 bases; unmatched junction nucleotides: 10. CDR3 sequence reads: CASSRGQGARNTEAFF. The CDR3 DNA follows: TGCGCCAGCAGCCGAGGACAGGGTGCCAGAAACACTGAAGCTTTCTTT.

This clonotype was recorded a few times. The CDR3 here is CASSTSRALGYTF. The CDR3, as DNA: TGTGCCAGCAGCACCAGCAGGGCCCTGGGGTACACCTTC. V and J are TRBV7-2 and TRBJ1-2; perhaps TRBD1 as D (5 bases). Germline V gives CDR1 SGHTA, CDR2 FQGNSA. This CDR3 spans 13 amino acids. V lost 5 bases, J lost 11 bases, and 18 bases lay in between.

Ten or more counts support this clonotype. The V call is TRBV2, the J call TRBJ1-3; possible D gene TRBD1, 5 bases. The CDR3 runs 17 residues. V was pared by 1 base and J by 2 bases, with 15 bases between. Germline V CDR1 and CDR2: SNHLY, FYNNEI. CDR3 loop: CASSEVSPGTAGNTIYF. The DNA of the CDR3 is TGTGCCAGCAGTGAAGTTTCCCCTGGGACGGCTGGAAACACCATATATTTT.

This chain connects TRBV29-1 to TRBJ2-6, with 9 nucleotides matching TRBD2. The CDR3 contains 15 residues. V was clipped by 7 bases and J by 4 bases; unmatched bases: 8. Germline assignment: CDR1 SQVTM and CDR2 ANQGSEA. CDR3 residues: CSAKISGSGANVLTF. For the CDR3, the DNA is TGCAGCGCCAAGATTAGCGGGAGCGGGGCCAACGTCCTGACTTTC.

The gene calls are TRBV30 and TRBJ1-4, with D unclear. With 2 bases removed from V and 8 bases from J, the gap between germline ends came to 18 bases. The germline CDR1 and CDR2 sequences are GTSNPN and SVGIG (reference sequence). This CDR3 region has 15 residues. In nucleotides, the CDR3 is TGTGCCTGGAGTAGCATGGAGGGAGCGTGGGAAAAACTGTTTTTT. This sequence encodes CAWSSMEGAWEKLFF.

This clonotype came up a few times. The rearrangement links TRBV6-5 to TRBJ2-7; 7 nucleotides agree with TRBD1. Germline assignment: CDR1 MNHEY and CDR2 SVGAGI. The CDR3 consists of 16 residues. The trim removed 2 bases at V and 5 bases at J, leaving 12 bases unmatched. CDR3 amino acids: CASSYTYRGSLNEQYF. Written as DNA, the CDR3 is TGTGCCAGCAGTTACACCTACAGGGGCTCTCTTAACGAGCAGTACTTC.

This clonotype has a handful of counts. The chain joins TRBV10-3 to TRBJ1-6; 7 bases agree with TRBD1. J gave up 2 bases and V 10 bases, and 11 bases lay outside the gene matches. This CDR3 spans 16 amino acids. Germline V gene lookup returns CDR1 ENHRY and CDR2 SYGVKD. Written as DNA, the CDR3 is TGTGCCAGCAGGATAGGACAGGCTCCCTATAATTCACCCCTCCACTTT. Protein product: CASRIGQAPYNSPLHF.

This clonotype was seen more than once but under ten times. The chain couples TRBV11-2 to TRBJ2-7; TRBD2 matches at 9 bases. J was trimmed by 0 bases and V by 4 bases; bases with no gene match: 10. Germline V gene sequence: CDR1 SGHAT, CDR2 FQNNGV. This CDR3 is built from 17 residues. The CDR3 region is CASSSRDFSGSSYEQYF. The CDR3, as DNA: TGTGCCAGCAGCTCGCGGGACTTTAGCGGGAGCTCCTACGAGCAGTACTTC.

Note on this clonotype: Without the conserved terminal phenylalanine or tryptophan, this CDR3 likely stems from a read error. The limits of the CDR3 on the DNA are not certain, so only TCRdb's listed CDR3 is given. The chain joins TRBV7-2 to TRBJ1-6; the table calls TRBD1, which could not be checked here. The CDR3 is 9 amino acids long, termini counted. CDR1 SGHTA and CDR2 FQGNSA come from the germline V gene. The CDR3 protein is CASSSSRHR.

The sample holds a few counts of this clonotype. The chain combines TRBV5-4 with TRBJ2-2; tentative D call: TRBD2 (6 bases). CDR1 is SGHNT, CDR2 YYREEE, per germline (reference sequence). This CDR3 region has 14 residues. Trimming removed 1 base from V and 6 bases from J, with 10 bases in between. CDR3 DNA: TGTGCCAGCAGCTTGCCGGGGAGGCCCGGGGAGCTGTTTTTT. This codes for CASSLPGRPGELFF. The variable domain in full, completed from reference TRBV5-4 and TRBJ2-2, reads ETGVTQSPTHLIKTRGQQVTLRCSSQSGHNTVSWYQQALGQGPQFIFQYYREEENGRGNFPPRFSGLQFPNYSSELNVNALELDDSALYLCASSLPGRPGELFFGEGSRLTVL.

This clonotype was counted only a few times. The rearrangement uses TRBV12-3 or TRBV12-4 and TRBJ2-7, with 13 bases identical to TRBD2. This CDR3 contains 16 residues. V was clipped by 3 bases and J by 4 bases; unmatched bases: 6. CDR3 sequence reads: CASSFPGLAGSYEQYF. The DNA of the CDR3 is TGTGCCAGCAGTTTTCCGGGACTAGCGGGATCTTACGAGCAGTACTTC.

The chain employs TRBV6-6 and TRBJ1-6, with 8 bases aligning to TRBD1. The germline CDR1 and CDR2 sequences are MNHNY and SVGAGI (reference sequence). J gave up 5 bases and V 5 bases, and 8 bases lay outside the gene matches. The CDR3 runs 16 residues. This chain's CDR3 is CASSDPDRGDNSPLHF. In DNA, the CDR3 is TGTGCCAGCAGTGACCCTGACAGGGGTGATAATTCACCCCTCCACTTT.